This T cell receptor (beta chain) emerged from a study of CD8 T cells in ankylosing spondylitis. Quantitative 5'-RACE with molecular barcodes generated TCR beta libraries. One entry per CDR3 protein results from TCRdb running MiXCR on the 5' RACE reads. The sample consists of around 300,000 distinct CDR3 sequences, 11% of them appearing once. Input material: blood, either unsorted or a sorted T cell fraction (not recorded which). This sequence was found in a female donor with ankylosing spondylitis or in good health (not recorded which).

This CDR3 is CASSPTGQPSYEQYF. The DNA for the CDR3 is TGTGCCAGCAGCCCTACCGGACAGCCGTCCTACGAGCAGTACTTC. The J gene is TRBJ2-7, the V gene TRBV9, with a tentative D call TRBD1 (6 bases). This CDR3 contains 15 residues. CDR1 is SGDLS and CDR2 is YYNGEE in the germline V gene. V lost 4 bases, J lost 1 base, and 15 bases lay in between.